Sequencing of this T cell receptor (beta chain) was carried out in a study of OX40 agonist ivuxolimab in advanced cancers. Study as a whole: Hepatocellular carcinoma, melanoma, renal cell or head and neck cancer was diagnosed in the dose-escalation patients. More than 35% of patients had received prior checkpoint inhibitor therapy.

Produced via immunoSEQ multiplex PCR; TCRdb's table is partial and in-frame only. The repertoire consists of 35,000 to 40,000 clones, with roughly 78% occurring once and the leading ten covering 1.5% to 2%. Baseline was the first blood sampling point, followed by cycle 4 day 1 and cycle 7 day 1. V dropped 4 bases and J dropped 10; count of bases not matched to a gene: 15. This CDR3 comprises 15 residues. Germline loops: CDR1 SGHTS, CDR2 YDEGEE. This sequence joins TRBV5-8 and TRBJ2-3; 7 positions agree with TRBD1. Here the sequenced sample was CD4+ or CD8+ T cells sorted from blood, taken in a trial of the OX40 agonist ivuxolimab. The sequence came from an adult with an advanced solid tumor such as melanoma, head and neck, liver or kidney cancer. CDR3 DNA: TGTGCCAGCAGCCCCAAGCGGACAGGTCCCTTTTCGCAGTATTTT. Its translation: CASSPKRTGPFSQYF.